Presented here are 9 T cell receptor beta chains from one specimen sequenced in a study of identical twins. Using its own MiXCR run on the 5' RACE reads, TCRdb lists one record per CDR3 protein. The sample shows about 900,000 distinct CDR3 sequences, 9% to 15% of them seen only once. These data were likewise used in another study, on yellow fever vaccine responses in identical twins.

The source material was PBMCs. The receptors originated from a woman under 30 in good health.

V gene TRBV20-1 combines with J gene TRBJ2-5; TRBD1 is a possible D gene (6 bases). V was trimmed by 6 bases and J by 0 bases, leaving 17 bases between them. CDR1 is DFQATT, CDR2 SNEGSKA, per germline (reference sequence). CDR3 length equals 15 residues. The CDR3 DNA sequence: TGCAGTGCCCGGCCCGGGACAAAGTACCAAGAGACCCAGTACTTC. It is translated as CSARPGTKYQETQYF.

The chain employs TRBV7-3 and TRBJ2-3, with TRBD1 as a possible D gene (6 bases). Trimming left V 5 bases short and J 4 bases short, with 16 bases between. CDR3 size: 15 residues. Germline CDR1 is SGHTA and CDR2 is FQGTGA. This CDR3 reads CASSTMGTISDTQYF. In DNA form, the CDR3 reads TGTGCCAGCAGCACAATGGGGACAATCTCAGATACGCAGTATTTT. The entire variable domain, with the rest obtained from reference TRBV7-3 and TRBJ2-3, is as follows: GAGVSQTPSNKVTEKGKYVELRCDPISGHTALYWYRQSLGQGPEFLIYFQGTGAADDSGLPNDRFFAVRPEGSVSTLKIQRTERGDSAVYLCASSTMGTISDTQYFGPGTRLTVL.

The chain couples TRBV29-1 to TRBJ2-1, with D maybe TRBD2 (6 bases). Germline CDR1 SQVTM, CDR2 ANQGSEA. The germline V and J ends were trimmed by 4 bases and 6 bases, with 13 bases remaining between them. This CDR3 region has 13 residues. In nucleotides, the CDR3 is TGCAGCGTTGCTTCTAGCGTACTCAATGAGCAGTTCTTC. This translates into CSVASSVLNEQFF.

This clonotype showed up just a few times. The chain recombines TRBV7-2 with TRBJ2-3; D perhaps matches TRBD2 (5 bases). Trimming stripped 1 base from V and 3 bases from J, with 17 bases between. The CDR3 loop spans 17 amino acids. Germline V CDR1 and CDR2: SGHTA, FQGNSA. CDR3 sequence (DNA): TGTGCCAGCAGCTTAGTGGACTTAAGCTCCCCTACAGATACGCAGTATTTT. Its protein is CASSLVDLSSPTDTQYF.

A few counts support this clonotype. The chain recombines TRBV10-3 with TRBJ2-7; TRBD2 matches 11 bases. V shed 6 bases, J shed 0 bases, and the junction held 4 bases outside the gene matches. In germline, CDR1 is ENHRY, CDR2 SYGVKD. The CDR3 sequence is 15 residues long. DNA of the CDR3: TGTGCCATCAGCGCCACTAGCGGGAGCTCCTACGAGCAGTACTTC. It yields the protein CAISATSGSSYEQYF.

V is TRBV12-3 or TRBV12-4 and J is TRBJ2-2; D may be TRBD1 (6 bases). The length of the CDR3 is 14 residues. V shed 6 bases and J shed 6 bases, with 14 bases lying between them. This chain's CDR3 is CASRSDRLAGELFF. CDR3 in DNA: TGTGCCAGCAGGTCAGACAGGTTGGCCGGGGAGCTGTTTTTT.

V and J are TRBV4-1 and TRBJ2-1, with D uncertain. Trimming left V 3 bases short and J 0 bases short, with 3 bases between. The CDR3 consists of 13 residues. CDR1 is MGHRA and CDR2 is YSYEKL in the germline V gene. The CDR3 nucleotides are TGCGCCAGCAGCCACAACTCCTACAATGAGCAGTTCTTC. This sequence encodes CASSHNSYNEQFF.

This clonotype has just a few counts. The gene calls are TRBV5-1 and TRBJ2-1; 9 bases line up with TRBD2. Germline values: CDR1 SGHRS, CDR2 YFSETQ. Trimming removed 6 bases from V and 4 bases from J; junction bases left unmatched: 5. The CDR3 covers 14 residues. CDR3 bases: TGCGCCAGCATGGGCGGGGGGGGTTACAATGAGCAGTTCTTC. Its translation: CASMGGGGYNEQFF.

This clonotype has only a few counts. V usage is TRBV7-3 and J usage is TRBJ2-2; 14 bases agree with TRBD2. V was pared by 5 bases and J by 3 bases, with 5 bases of the junction left unmatched. CDR1 is SGHTA, CDR2 FQGTGA, per germline. CDR3 length: 17 amino acids. CDR3 bases: TGTGCCAGCAGCCGAGGGACTAGCGGGAGTTACACCGGGGAGCTGTTTTTT. Translated, it gives CASSRGTSGSYTGELFF. The variable domain in full, with the rest retrieved from reference TRBV7-3 and TRBJ2-2, is GAGVSQTPSNKVTEKGKYVELRCDPISGHTALYWYRQSLGQGPEFLIYFQGTGAADDSGLPNDRFFAVRPEGSVSTLKIQRTERGDSAVYLCASSRGTSGSYTGELFFGEGSRLTVL.